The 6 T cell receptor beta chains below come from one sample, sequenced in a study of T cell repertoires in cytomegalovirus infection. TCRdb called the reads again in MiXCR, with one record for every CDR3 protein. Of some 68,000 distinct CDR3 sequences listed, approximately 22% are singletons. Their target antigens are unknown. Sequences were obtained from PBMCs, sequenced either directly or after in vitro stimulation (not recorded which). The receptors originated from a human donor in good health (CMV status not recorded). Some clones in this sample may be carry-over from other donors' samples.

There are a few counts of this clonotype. This CDR3 reads CASSGLGQPQHF. CDR3 DNA: TGTGCCAGCAGCGGGCTGGGGCAGCCCCAGCATTTT. The chain is built from TRBV7-2 and TRBJ1-5, with no clear D. With 5 bases removed from V and 7 bases from J, the gap between germline ends came to 9 bases. The CDR3 is made up of 12 amino acids. The V gene's germline CDR1 is SGHTA and CDR2 FQGNSA.

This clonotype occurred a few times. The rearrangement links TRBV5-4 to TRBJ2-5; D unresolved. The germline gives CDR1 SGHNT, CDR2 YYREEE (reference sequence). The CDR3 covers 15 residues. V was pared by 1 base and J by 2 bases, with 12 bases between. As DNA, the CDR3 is TGTGCCAGCAGCTTGTCGATGTCCGCTCAAGAGACCCAGTACTTC. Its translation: CASSLSMSAQETQYF.

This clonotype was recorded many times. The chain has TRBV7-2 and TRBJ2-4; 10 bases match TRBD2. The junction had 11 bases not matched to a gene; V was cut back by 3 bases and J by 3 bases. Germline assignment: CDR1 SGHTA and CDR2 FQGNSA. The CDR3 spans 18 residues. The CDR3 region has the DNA TGTGCCAGCAGCTTCGGCCTAGCGGGAGTCCTCGGCAAAAACATTCAGTACTTC. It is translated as CASSFGLAGVLGKNIQYF.

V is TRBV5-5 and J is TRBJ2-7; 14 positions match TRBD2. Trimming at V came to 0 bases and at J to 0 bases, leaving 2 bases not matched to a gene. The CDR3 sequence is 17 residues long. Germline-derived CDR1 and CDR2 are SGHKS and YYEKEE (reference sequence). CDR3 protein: CASSLGLAGGPSYEQYF. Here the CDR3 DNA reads TGTGCCAGCAGCTTGGGACTAGCGGGAGGGCCCTCCTACGAGCAGTACTTC.

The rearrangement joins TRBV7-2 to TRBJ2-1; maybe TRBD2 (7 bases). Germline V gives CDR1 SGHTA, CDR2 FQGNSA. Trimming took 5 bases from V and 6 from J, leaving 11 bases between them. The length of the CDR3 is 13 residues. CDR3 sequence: CASSIGGGNEQFF. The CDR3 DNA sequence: TGTGCCAGCAGCATAGGGGGGGGCAATGAGCAGTTCTTC.

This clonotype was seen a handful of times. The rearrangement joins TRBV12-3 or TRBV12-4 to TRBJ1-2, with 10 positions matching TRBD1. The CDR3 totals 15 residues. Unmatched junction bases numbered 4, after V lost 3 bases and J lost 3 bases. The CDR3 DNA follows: TGTGCCAGCAGTTTGACAGGGGGCCTGGACTATGGCTACACCTTC. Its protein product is CASSLTGGLDYGYTF.